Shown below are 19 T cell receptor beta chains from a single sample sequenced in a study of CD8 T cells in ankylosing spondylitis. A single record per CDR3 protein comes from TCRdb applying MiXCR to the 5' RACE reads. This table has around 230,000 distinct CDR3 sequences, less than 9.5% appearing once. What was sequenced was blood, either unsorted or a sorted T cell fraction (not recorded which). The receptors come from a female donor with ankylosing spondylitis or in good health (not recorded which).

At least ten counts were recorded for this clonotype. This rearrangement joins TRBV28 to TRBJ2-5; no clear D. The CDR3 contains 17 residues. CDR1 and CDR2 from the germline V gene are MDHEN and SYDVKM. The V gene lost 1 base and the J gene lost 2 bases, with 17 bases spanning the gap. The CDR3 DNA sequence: TGTGCCAGCAGTTTATTAGGGATTACAGTAAAACAAGAGACCCAGTACTTC. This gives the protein CASSLLGITVKQETQYF.

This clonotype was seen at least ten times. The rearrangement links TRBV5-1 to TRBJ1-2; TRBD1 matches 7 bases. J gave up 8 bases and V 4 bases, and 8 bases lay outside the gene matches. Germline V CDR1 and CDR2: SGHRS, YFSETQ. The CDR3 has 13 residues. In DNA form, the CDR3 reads TGCGCCAGCAGCGAGGACAGGATGGACGGCTACACCTTC. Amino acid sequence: CASSEDRMDGYTF.

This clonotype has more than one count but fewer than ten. The CDR3 spells CASSRGEGNTEAFF. The DNA for the CDR3 is TGTGCCAGCTCACGGGGGGAAGGGAACACTGAAGCTTTCTTT. The chain has TRBV18 and TRBJ1-1; TRBD1 might be the D (5 bases). V lost 4 bases and J 1 base, leaving 10 bases between the germline ends. CDR3 length: 14 residues. The V gene's germline CDR1 is KGHSH and CDR2 LQKENI.

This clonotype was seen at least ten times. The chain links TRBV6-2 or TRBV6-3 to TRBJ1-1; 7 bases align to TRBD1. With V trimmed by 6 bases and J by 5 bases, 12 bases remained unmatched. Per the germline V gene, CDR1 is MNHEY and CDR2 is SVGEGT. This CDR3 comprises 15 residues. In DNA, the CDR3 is TGTGCCAGCAGCTATGGGGACAGATTGGGAACTGAAGCTTTCTTT. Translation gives CASSYGDRLGTEAFF.

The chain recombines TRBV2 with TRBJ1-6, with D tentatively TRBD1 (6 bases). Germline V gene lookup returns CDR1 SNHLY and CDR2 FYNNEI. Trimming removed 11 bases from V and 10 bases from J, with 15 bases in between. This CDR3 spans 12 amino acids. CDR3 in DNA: TGTGCCGACGGTGAGGGGGGATCACCCCTCCACTTT. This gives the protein CADGEGGSPLHF.

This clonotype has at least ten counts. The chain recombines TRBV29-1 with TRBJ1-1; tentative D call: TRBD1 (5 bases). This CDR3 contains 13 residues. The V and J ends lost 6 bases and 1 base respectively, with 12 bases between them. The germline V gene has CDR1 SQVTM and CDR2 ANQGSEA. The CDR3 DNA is TGCAGCGTCTCTCCTGGGGGGAACACTGAAGCTTTCTTT. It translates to CSVSPGGNTEAFF.

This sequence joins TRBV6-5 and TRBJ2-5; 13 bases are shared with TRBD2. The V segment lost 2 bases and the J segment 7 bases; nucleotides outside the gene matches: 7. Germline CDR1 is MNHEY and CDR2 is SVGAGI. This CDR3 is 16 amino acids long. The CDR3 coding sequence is TGTGCCAGCAGTTACCCCGGGACTAGCGGGAAAAGGACCCAGTACTTC. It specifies CASSYPGTSGKRTQYF.

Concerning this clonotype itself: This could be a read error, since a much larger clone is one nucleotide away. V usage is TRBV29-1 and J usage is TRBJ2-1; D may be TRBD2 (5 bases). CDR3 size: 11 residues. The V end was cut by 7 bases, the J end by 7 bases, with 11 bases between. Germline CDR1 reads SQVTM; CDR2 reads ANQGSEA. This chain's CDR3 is CSGLDLNEQFF. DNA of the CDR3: TGCAGCGGATTGGACTTAAATGAGCAGTTCTTC.

The CDR3 loop reads CGILGEYF. The CDR3 DNA sequence: TGTGGAATCTTGGGGGAGTACTTC. V gene TRBV15 combines with J gene TRBJ2-4; D is perhaps TRBD1 or TRBD2 (5 bases each). Germline assignment: CDR1 LNHNV and CDR2 YYDKDF (reference sequence). The CDR3 totals 8 residues.

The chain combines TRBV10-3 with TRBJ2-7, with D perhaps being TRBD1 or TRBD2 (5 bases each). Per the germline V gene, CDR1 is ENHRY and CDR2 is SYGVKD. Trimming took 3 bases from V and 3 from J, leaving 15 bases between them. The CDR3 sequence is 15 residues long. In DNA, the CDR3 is TGTGCCATCAGTGACACCGGGACGGCTTTCTACGAGCAGTACTTC. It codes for CAISDTGTAFYEQYF.

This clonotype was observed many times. CDR3 loop: CASSLGDSNQPQHF. The CDR3 bases are TGTGCCAGCTCACTGGGGGATAGCAATCAGCCCCAGCATTTT. This chain joins TRBV18 and TRBJ1-5, with D possibly TRBD1 on 5 matching bases. CDR1 and CDR2 from the germline V gene are KGHSH and LQKENI. This CDR3 region has 14 residues. With 4 bases removed from V and 0 bases from J, the gap between germline ends came to 7 bases.

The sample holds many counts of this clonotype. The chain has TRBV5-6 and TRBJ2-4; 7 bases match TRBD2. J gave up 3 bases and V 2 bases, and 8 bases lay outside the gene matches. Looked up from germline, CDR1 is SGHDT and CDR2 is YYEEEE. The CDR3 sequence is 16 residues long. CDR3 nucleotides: TGTGCCAGCAGCTTCGGCTACGCTAGCGGCAAAAACATTCAGTACTTC. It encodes CASSFGYASGKNIQYF.

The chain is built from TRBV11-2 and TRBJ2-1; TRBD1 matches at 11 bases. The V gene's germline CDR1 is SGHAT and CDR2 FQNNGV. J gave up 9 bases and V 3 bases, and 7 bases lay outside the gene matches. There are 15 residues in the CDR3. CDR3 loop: CASSLDRGRLGEQFF. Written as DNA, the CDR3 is TGTGCCAGCAGCTTGGACAGGGGGCGTTTAGGTGAGCAGTTCTTC.

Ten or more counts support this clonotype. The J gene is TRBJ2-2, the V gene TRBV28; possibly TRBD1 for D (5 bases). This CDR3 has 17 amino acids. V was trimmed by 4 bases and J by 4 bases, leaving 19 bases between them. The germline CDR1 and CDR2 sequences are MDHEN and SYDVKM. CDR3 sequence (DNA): TGTGCCAGCAGTTCGGCTGATCCAGGGTGGGGCACCGGGGAGCTGTTTTTT. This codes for CASSSADPGWGTGELFF.

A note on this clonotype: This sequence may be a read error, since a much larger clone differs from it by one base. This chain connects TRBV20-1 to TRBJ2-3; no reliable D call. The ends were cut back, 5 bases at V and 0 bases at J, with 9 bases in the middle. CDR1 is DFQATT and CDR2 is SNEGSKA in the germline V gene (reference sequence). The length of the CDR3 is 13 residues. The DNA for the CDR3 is TGCAGTGCTTCCCTGGGTAGCACAGATACGCAGTATTTT. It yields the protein CSASLGSTDTQYF.

CDR3 sequence: CASSDSSGITYGAFF. CDR3 nucleotide sequence: TGTGCCAGCAGCGACAGCTCCGGGATAACCTACGGAGCTTTCTTT. The V and J genes are TRBV7-9 and TRBJ1-1; D may be TRBD1 (5 bases). Germline V CDR1 and CDR2: SEHNR, FQNEAQ (reference sequence). This CDR3 is 15 amino acids long. V was cut by 5 bases and J by 10 bases, with 23 bases left in between.

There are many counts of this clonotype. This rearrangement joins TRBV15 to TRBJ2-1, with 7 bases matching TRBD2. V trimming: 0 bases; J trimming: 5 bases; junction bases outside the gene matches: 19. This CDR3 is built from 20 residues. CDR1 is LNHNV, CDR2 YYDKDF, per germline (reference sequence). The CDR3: CATSREGPRVAGLRDNEQFF. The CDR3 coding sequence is TGTGCCACCAGCAGAGAAGGCCCCAGGGTAGCGGGCCTCAGGGACAATGAGCAGTTCTTC.

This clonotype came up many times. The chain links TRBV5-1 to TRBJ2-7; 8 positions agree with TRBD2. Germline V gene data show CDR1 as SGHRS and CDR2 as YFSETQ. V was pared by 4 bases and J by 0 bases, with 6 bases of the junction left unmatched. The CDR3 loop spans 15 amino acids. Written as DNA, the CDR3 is TGCGCCAGCAGCCCTTTAGCGGGGATCTCCTACGAGCAGTACTTC. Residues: CASSPLAGISYEQYF.

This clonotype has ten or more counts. The CDR3: CSATGSGEGVNEQFF. CDR3 nucleotides: TGCAGTGCTACTGGGTCGGGAGAGGGGGTTAATGAGCAGTTCTTC. This sequence joins TRBV20-1 and TRBJ2-1; either TRBD1 or TRBD2 may fit D (6 bases each). In germline, CDR1 is DFQATT, CDR2 SNEGSKA (reference sequence). The CDR3 consists of 15 residues. The V and J ends lost 4 bases and 7 bases respectively, with 20 bases between them.